Listed here is a single TCR beta chain. Its antigen is not yet known. Per-base quality was not reported, and no clone a single base away is much larger than it. The sample comes from a study of T cell changes during pregnancy in multiple sclerosis (dated by TCRdb to the late 2010s). For the wider study: In women with multiple sclerosis, the researchers looked at how the T cell repertoire shifted as pregnancy progressed.

Inclusive of the bounding cysteine and phenylalanine, the CDR3 is 16 residues long. Left in the record is the CDR3 DNA by itself, 48 bases read in frame from the first base. From V the trimming removes 1 base and from J it removes 5 bases, while the gene matches leave 7 bases of the junction unaccounted for. Via the germline V gene, CDR1 is SGHTA and CDR2 FQGTGA. Libraries were built with the immunoSEQ multiplex PCR assay. As stored in TCRdb, this immuneACCESS dataset retains in-frame rearrangements with V and J assigned. A fraction of the clones does not appear; measured against another copy, unresolved V genes explain less than half of the discrepancy, and the remainder lacks a known reason. In all, the sample holds about 15,000 clones, and around 97% of those were seen once. About 0.94% of the sample is taken by the ten largest.

This sequence was found in a female donor with multiple sclerosis, enrolled in a pregnancy study. The V and J genes are TRBV7-3 and TRBJ2-5; 10 middle bases align to TRBD2. Sequenced material: peripheral blood, taken in the third trimester of pregnancy. The CDR3 sequence is CASSLRAGGPQETQYF. The DNA sequence is TGTGCCAGCAGCTTAAGAGCGGGAGGGCCCCAGGAGACCCAGTACTTC.